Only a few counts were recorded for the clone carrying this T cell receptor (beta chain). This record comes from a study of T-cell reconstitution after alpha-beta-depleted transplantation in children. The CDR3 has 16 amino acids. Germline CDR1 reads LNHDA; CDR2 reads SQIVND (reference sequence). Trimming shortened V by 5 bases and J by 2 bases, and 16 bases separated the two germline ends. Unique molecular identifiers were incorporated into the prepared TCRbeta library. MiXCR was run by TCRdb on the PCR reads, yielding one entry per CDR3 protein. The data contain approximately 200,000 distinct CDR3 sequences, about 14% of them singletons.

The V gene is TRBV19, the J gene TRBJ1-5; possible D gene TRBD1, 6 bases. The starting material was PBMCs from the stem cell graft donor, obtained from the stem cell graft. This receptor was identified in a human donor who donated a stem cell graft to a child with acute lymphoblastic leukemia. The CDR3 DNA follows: TGTGCCAGTAGTGTTAACAGGGTTGGTGGCAATCAGCCCCAGCATTTT. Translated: CASSVNRVGGNQPQHF.